This section outlines one T cell receptor (beta chain) sequence together with its context. Its antigen is not identified. This entry is derived from a study of blood T cells in healthy people across ages. Study-level points and caveats: A roughly linear fall in TCR beta diversity per million T cells was seen with increasing age.

A second about 6 to 12 cycle PCR used barcoded and J-beta primers. CDR3-containing paired-end reads numbered at least 2.5 million in each sample. TCRdb reprocessed the 5' RACE reads via MiXCR and lists one record per CDR3 protein. In the table there are approximately 790,000 distinct CDR3 sequences, less than 80% of which are singletons. The trim removed 5 bases at V and 7 bases at J, leaving 11 bases unmatched. Germline assignment: CDR1 DFQATT and CDR2 SNEGSKA (reference sequence). This CDR3 spans 13 amino acids. The sample consisted of blood. The TCR sequence derives from a man aged 25 to 40 in good health. This chain joins TRBV20-1 and TRBJ2-7; 7 nucleotides match TRBD1. The CDR3 spells CSAPRQGPGEQYF. The CDR3, as DNA: TGCAGTGCTCCCCGACAGGGTCCGGGTGAGCAGTACTTC.